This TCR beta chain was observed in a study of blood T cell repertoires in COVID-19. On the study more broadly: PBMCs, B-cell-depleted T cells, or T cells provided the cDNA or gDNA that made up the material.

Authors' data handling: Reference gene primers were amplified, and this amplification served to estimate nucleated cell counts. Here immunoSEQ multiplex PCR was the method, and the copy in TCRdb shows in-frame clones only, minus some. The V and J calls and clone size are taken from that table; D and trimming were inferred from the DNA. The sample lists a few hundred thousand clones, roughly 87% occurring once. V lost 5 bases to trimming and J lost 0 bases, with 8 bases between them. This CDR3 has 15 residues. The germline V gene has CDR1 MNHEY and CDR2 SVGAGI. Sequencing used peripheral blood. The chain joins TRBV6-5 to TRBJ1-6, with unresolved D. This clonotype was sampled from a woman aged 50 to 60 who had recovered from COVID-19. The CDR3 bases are TGTGCCAGCAGTCCTCGGAGCTCCTATAATTCACCCCTCCACTTT. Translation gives CASSPRSSYNSPLHF.